The clone carrying this T cell receptor beta chain has a single count. The antigen is undetermined. Sequenced by immunoSEQ multiplex PCR; TCRdb stores in-frame clones only, minus some. Found here are under 120,000 clones, about 85% of them singletons; the top ten hold about 2.5%. The CDR3 runs 15 residues. Germline V CDR1 and CDR2: MNHEY, SMNVEV (reference sequence). V was pared by 2 bases and J by 5 bases, with 5 bases of the junction left unmatched. The data are from a study of T cell responses to AZD1222 COVID-19 vaccine. Study observations and caveats: Unmutated variant regions reportedly attract nearly half of all spike-specific TCRs.

The origin of this receptor is an adult who received the AZD1222 COVID-19 vaccine. V gene TRBV27 combines with J gene TRBJ2-1; 8 bases line up with TRBD1. The sample here was peripheral blood, taken 28 days after the second AZD1222 dose. CDR3 in DNA: TGTGCCAGCAGTTTAGGAGACAGGGGACACAATGAGCAGTTCTTC. This encodes CASSLGDRGHNEQFF.